One and the same sample provided the 26 T cell receptor beta chains below, sequenced in a study of OX40 agonist ivuxolimab in advanced cancers. The table came from immunoSEQ multiplex PCR; TCRdb's copy has only in-frame clones and leaves some out. Of 90,000 to 120,000 clones in the sample, 80% to 95% were seen once. Sequenced here: CD4+ or CD8+ T cells sorted from blood, sampled in a trial of the OX40 agonist ivuxolimab. The receptors come from an adult with an advanced solid tumor such as melanoma, head and neck, liver or kidney cancer.

The rearrangement uses TRBV19 and TRBJ2-7; D perhaps matches TRBD2 (7 bases). Per germline, CDR1 LNHDA and CDR2 SQIVND (reference sequence). Trimming took off 4 bases at V and 2 bases at J, with 21 bases between the two ends. The CDR3 length is 17 residues. The CDR3 bases are TGTGCCAGTAGTACCTCCTCCCGCAGGGGACTAACCTACGAGCAGTACTTC. Amino acids: CASSTSSRRGLTYEQYF. Combining the CDR3 with reference TRBV19 and TRBJ2-7 gives the whole variable domain DGGITQSPKYLFRKEGQNVTLSCEQNLNHDAMYWYRQDPGQGLRLIYYSQIVNDFQKGDIAEGYSVSREKKESFPLTVTSAQKNPTAFYLCASSTSSRRGLTYEQYFGPGTRLTVT.

The chain carries TRBV7-2 and TRBJ2-3; 7 nucleotides align to TRBD2. The CDR3 is 15 amino acids. Unmatched junction bases numbered 4, after V lost 0 bases and J lost 4 bases. In germline, CDR1 is SGHTA, CDR2 FQGNSA. CDR3 bases: TGTGCCAGCAGCTTAGCGACTAGCCGGTCAGATACGCAGTATTTT. Its protein product is CASSLATSRSDTQYF. Filled out from reference TRBV7-2 and TRBJ2-3, the complete variable domain reads GAGVSQSPSNKVTEKGKDVELRCDPISGHTALYWYRQSLGQGLEFLIYFQGNSAPDKSGLPSDRFSAERTGGSVSTLTIQRTQQEDSAVYLCASSLATSRSDTQYFGPGTRLTVL.

The chain is built from TRBV28 and TRBJ2-7; D is uncertain. Trimming took off 10 bases at V and 4 bases at J, with 11 bases between the two ends. The CDR3 length is 11 residues. In germline, CDR1 is MDHEN, CDR2 SYDVKM. CDR3 region: CATSSGYEQYF. The DNA of the CDR3 is TGTGCCACCTCCTCCGGTTACGAGCAGTACTTC.

The rearrangement links TRBV28 to TRBJ2-7, with D possibly matching TRBD1 (5 bases). Germline V gene sequence: CDR1 MDHEN, CDR2 SYDVKM. The V end was cut by 6 bases, the J end by 3 bases, with 9 bases between. The CDR3 spans 12 residues. Here the CDR3 DNA reads TGTGCCAGCAGGGAAACAGGCTACGAGCAGTACTTC. Protein: CASRETGYEQYF.

The chain has TRBV7-2 and TRBJ2-3, with D possibly being TRBD2 (6 bases). From germline, CDR1 is SGHTA and CDR2 FQGNSA. The V gene lost 5 bases and the J gene lost 2 bases, with 11 bases spanning the gap. This CDR3 comprises 14 residues. The CDR3 DNA is TGTGCCAGCAGCCGGGCGGGAATCACAGATACGCAGTATTTT. It codes for CASSRAGITDTQYF. Together with reference TRBV7-2 and TRBJ2-3, the CDR3 gives the full variable domain: GAGVSQSPSNKVTEKGKDVELRCDPISGHTALYWYRQSLGQGLEFLIYFQGNSAPDKSGLPSDRFSAERTGGSVSTLTIQRTQQEDSAVYLCASSRAGITDTQYFGPGTRLTVL.

Written as DNA, the CDR3 is TGTGCCAGCAGCTTAGATCGTACCCCAGATACGCAGTATTTT. Translated, it gives CASSLDRTPDTQYF. The chain carries TRBV7-2 and TRBJ2-3; D not certain. CDR3 length: 14 residues. V shed 1 base and J shed 4 bases, with 9 bases lying between them. Germline V CDR1 and CDR2: SGHTA, FQGNSA.

The rearrangement joins TRBV5-4 to TRBJ2-1; 7 bases align to TRBD2. CDR3 size: 15 residues. After removal of 4 bases from V and 7 bases from J, the junction contained 11 bases not matched to a gene. The germline V gene encodes CDR1 SGHNT and CDR2 YYREEE (reference sequence). As DNA, the CDR3 is TGTGCCAGCAGCCCCGTAGCGGGTGTAGTGAATGAGCAGTTCTTC. Translated: CASSPVAGVVNEQFF. Looking up the rest from reference TRBV5-4 and TRBJ2-1 gives the full variable domain: ETGVTQSPTHLIKTRGQQVTLRCSSQSGHNTVSWYQQALGQGPQFIFQYYREEENGRGNFPPRFSGLQFPNYSSELNVNALELDDSALYLCASSPVAGVVNEQFFGPGTRLTVL.

The CDR3 DNA follows: TGTGCCAGCAGCTTCGGGACCAACACTGAAGCTTTCTTT. The encoded protein is CASSFGTNTEAFF. V usage is TRBV11-2 and J usage is TRBJ1-1; a weak D match, TRBD1 (5 bases). Per the germline V gene, CDR1 is SGHAT and CDR2 is FQNNGV. The CDR3 is 13 amino acids. V dropped 3 bases and J dropped 2 bases, with 7 bases sitting between them.

This sequence joins TRBV5-1 and TRBJ2-7; 15 bases align to TRBD2. This CDR3 contains 17 residues. From germline, CDR1 is SGHRS and CDR2 YFSETQ. The trim removed 1 base at V and 4 bases at J, leaving 6 bases unmatched. CDR3 coding DNA: TGCGCCAGCAGCTTGTTGGGACTAGCGGGAGGTTATTACGAGCAGTACTTC. It yields the protein CASSLLGLAGGYYEQYF. Based on the CDR3 plus reference TRBV5-1 and TRBJ2-7, the full variable domain is KAGVTQTPRYLIKTRGQQVTLSCSPISGHRSVSWYQQTPGQGLQFLFEYFSETQRNKGNFPGRFSGRQFSNSRSEMNVSTLELGDSALYLCASSLLGLAGGYYEQYFGPGTRLTVT.

CDR3 sequence: CSAWTGTDTQYF. The CDR3 DNA follows: TGCAGCGCCTGGACTGGCACAGATACGCAGTATTTT. The V call is TRBV29-1, the J call TRBJ2-3; D is perhaps TRBD2 (5 bases). This CDR3 is built from 12 residues. The germline V gene has CDR1 SQVTM and CDR2 ANQGSEA. Trimming pared 7 bases from V and 1 base from J, leaving 9 bases between.

V is TRBV28 and J is TRBJ1-2; D is undetermined. The germline gives CDR1 MDHEN, CDR2 SYDVKM. Deletions cut 2 bases from V and 6 bases from J, with 13 bases between. There are 14 residues in the CDR3. CDR3 bases: TGTGCCAGCAGTTTAGACTGGAGGATCGATGGCTACACCTTC. The encoded protein is CASSLDWRIDGYTF.

The V and J genes are TRBV6-5 and TRBJ2-1; 7 nucleotides line up with TRBD1. J was trimmed by 9 bases and V by 6 bases; bases with no gene match: 5. CDR3 length: 12 amino acids. Per germline, CDR1 MNHEY and CDR2 SVGAGI. The CDR3 reads CASRPTGSEQFF. CDR3 nucleotides: TGTGCCAGCAGACCGACAGGGAGTGAGCAGTTCTTC.

The J gene is TRBJ1-3, the V gene TRBV18; no clear D. The CDR3 consists of 13 residues. CDR1 and CDR2 (germline): KGHSH, LQKENI. V dropped 1 base and J dropped 3 bases, with 4 bases sitting between them. This CDR3 reads CASSPQDGNTIYF. The CDR3 DNA reads TGTGCCAGCTCACCACAGGATGGAAACACCATATATTTT. Combining the CDR3 with reference TRBV18 and TRBJ1-3 gives the whole variable domain NAGVMQNPRHLVRRRGQEARLRCSPMKGHSHVYWYRQLPEEGLKFMVYLQKENIIDESGMPKERFSAEFPKEGPSILRIQQVVRGDSAAYFCASSPQDGNTIYFGEGSWLTVV.

J is TRBJ2-3 and V is TRBV9; D is possibly TRBD2 (5 bases). The V gene lost 2 bases and the J gene lost 2 bases, with 15 bases spanning the gap. There are 16 residues in the CDR3. CDR1 SGDLS and CDR2 YYNGEE come from the germline V gene. DNA of the CDR3: TGTGCCAGCAGCGTGGCCGGCAGCGGAACCACAGATACGCAGTATTTT. Its translation: CASSVAGSGTTDTQYF. The whole variable domain, remainder taken from reference TRBV9 and TRBJ2-3, is DSGVTQTPKHLITATGQRVTLRCSPRSGDLSVYWYQQSLDQGLQFLIQYYNGEERAKGNILERFSAQQFPDLHSELNLSSLELGDSALYFCASSVAGSGTTDTQYFGPGTRLTVL.

J is TRBJ2-7 and V is TRBV28, with TRBD1 identical over 7 bases. The CDR3 length is 14 residues. CDR1 is MDHEN and CDR2 is SYDVKM in the germline V gene. Trimming took 6 bases from V and 0 from J; bases not matched to a gene: 5. This CDR3 reads CASSLGDSSYEQYF. CDR3 in DNA: TGTGCCAGCAGCTTAGGGGACAGCTCCTACGAGCAGTACTTC.

The rearrangement links TRBV7-3 to TRBJ2-1, with TRBD2 identical over 7 bases. The junction had 7 bases not matched to a gene; V was cut back by 2 bases and J by 0 bases. Germline assignment: CDR1 SGHTA and CDR2 FQGTGA. This CDR3 region has 17 residues. As DNA, the CDR3 is TGTGCCAGCAGCTTACGGGCTAGCGGTGCCTCCTACAATGAGCAGTTCTTC. This encodes CASSLRASGASYNEQFF.

This chain links TRBV19 with TRBJ2-1; 12 bases align to TRBD2. The length of the CDR3 is 18 residues. Germline V gives CDR1 LNHDA, CDR2 SQIVND (reference sequence). The trim removed 6 bases at V and 0 bases at J, leaving 9 bases unmatched. CDR3 residues: CASSLGLAGPSSYNEQFF. CDR3 nucleotide sequence: TGTGCCAGTAGCCTTGGACTAGCGGGACCTAGCTCCTACAATGAGCAGTTCTTC.

The gene calls are TRBV2 and TRBJ1-3, with D unresolved. Germline CDR1 is SNHLY and CDR2 is FYNNEI. The CDR3 extends over 14 amino acids. V was pared by 6 bases and J by 0 bases, with 9 bases between. The CDR3 region is CASRTTVSGNTIYF. The CDR3 DNA reads TGTGCCAGCAGGACCACAGTCTCTGGAAACACCATATATTTT.

This chain joins TRBV4-3 and TRBJ2-3; 8 bases line up with TRBD2. Per germline, CDR1 LGHNA and CDR2 YSLEER. V gave up 0 bases and J gave up 6 bases; unmatched junction bases: 14. The CDR3 is 18 amino acids. CDR3 amino acids: CASSQERLAGTSRDTQYF. CDR3 coding DNA: TGCGCCAGCAGCCAAGAACGGCTAGCGGGTACCTCCCGGGATACGCAGTATTTT.

V usage is TRBV29-1 and J usage is TRBJ1-1; 7 bases fit TRBD1. The J segment lost 4 bases and the V segment lost 6 bases, leaving 5 bases of the junction unmatched. Germline assignment: CDR1 SQVTM and CDR2 ANQGSEA. This CDR3 region has 12 residues. CDR3 in DNA: TGCAGCGTAATGGAGGGGGCCACTGAAGCTTTCTTT. Translation: CSVMEGATEAFF.

The CDR3 region has the DNA TGCAGCGTTGATTTACGGGGCACCGGGGAGCTGTTTTTT. Protein: CSVDLRGTGELFF. The rearrangement uses TRBV29-1 and TRBJ2-2; perhaps TRBD2 as D (5 bases). Trimming took 3 bases from V and 4 from J, leaving 9 bases between them. CDR3 length: 13 amino acids. Germline V gene data show CDR1 as SQVTM and CDR2 as ANQGSEA.

CDR3 region: CASSSLAGGVNEQFF. The CDR3 DNA reads TGTGCCAGCAGCTCACTAGCGGGAGGCGTTAATGAGCAGTTCTTC. The chain has TRBV5-4 and TRBJ2-1; 12 bases are shared with TRBD2. CDR1 is SGHNT, CDR2 YYREEE, per germline (reference sequence). Losses at the gene ends were 3 bases for V and 7 bases for J; bases not matched to a gene: 5. The CDR3 spans 15 residues.

In DNA, the CDR3 is TGTGCCAGCAGCCCGGGGCTACTGGGAGGCTACACCTTC. Protein product: CASSPGLLGGYTF. The chain links TRBV9 to TRBJ1-2; possible D gene TRBD1, 5 bases. The V gene's germline CDR1 is SGDLS and CDR2 YYNGEE. This CDR3 is 13 amino acids long. Trimming removed 4 bases at V and 8 bases at J, with 15 bases between.

The rearrangement links TRBV5-6 to TRBJ1-5; 7 bases are shared with TRBD1. Germline V gene sequence: CDR1 SGHDT, CDR2 YYEEEE. The V and J ends lost 4 bases and 3 bases, in that order; junction bases with no gene match: 7. The CDR3 contains 15 residues. The CDR3 reads CASSLTGAVNQPQHF. CDR3 in DNA: TGTGCCAGCAGCCTCACAGGGGCAGTCAATCAGCCCCAGCATTTT.

This sequence joins TRBV6-5 and TRBJ1-2, with unresolved D. V was trimmed by 5 bases and J by 3 bases, leaving 10 bases between them. Germline CDR1 and CDR2: MNHEY and SVGAGI. The CDR3 runs to 13 residues. CDR3 amino acids: CASSLAMYYGYTF. CDR3 coding DNA: TGTGCCAGCAGTCTCGCGATGTACTATGGCTACACCTTC.

Turning to this clone: This same CDR3 is encoded by further DNA sequences in the sample. The rearrangement links TRBV6-5 to TRBJ1-1, with 8 nucleotides matching TRBD1. The junction had 10 bases not matched to a gene; V was cut back by 4 bases and J by 6 bases. Germline loops: CDR1 MNHEY, CDR2 SVGAGI. CDR3 length equals 15 residues. The CDR3 region is CASSSPRGPKAEAFF. CDR3 in DNA: TGTGCCAGCAGTTCCCCCAGGGGGCCTAAGGCTGAAGCTTTCTTT.